One and the same sample provided the 23 T cell receptor beta chains below, sequenced in a study of T cells in Graves' hyperthyroidism and ophthalmopathy. Amplified TCR beta CDR3 regions came from RNA transcripts. The TCR CDR3 was amplified in a first-round RT-PCR using the HTBI primer set. TCRdb itself ran the multiplex PCR reads through MiXCR, one entry per CDR3 protein. Of around 660,000 distinct CDR3 sequences listed, about 45% were seen once; the top ten hold approximately 7.2%. The specimen sequenced was peripheral blood or thyroid tissue (not recorded which). These receptors all come from an adult man with Graves' disease, either hyperthyroidism or ophthalmopathy (not recorded which).

Notes on this clonotype: It may be a read error: a sequence one base away is much more abundant. This chain connects TRBV6-1 to TRBJ2-5; a possible D gene is TRBD2 (5 bases). CDR3 length equals 13 residues. Per the germline V gene, CDR1 is MNHNS and CDR2 is SASEGT. Between the trimmed V and J ends, which lost 4 bases and 3 bases, there was a span of 9 bases. As DNA, the CDR3 is TGTGCCAGCAGTGTGCAGGAGGAAGAGACCCAGTACTTC. Amino acid sequence: CASSVQEEETQYF.

This clonotype has more than one count but fewer than ten. The chain has TRBV19 and TRBJ1-1, with D perhaps TRBD1 (5 bases). Germline V gene lookup returns CDR1 LNHDA and CDR2 SQIVND (reference sequence). There are 14 residues in the CDR3. V lost 3 bases and J lost 4, with 12 bases in between. The CDR3 DNA is TGTGCCAGTAGTATGCGGGGGATCGGCACTGAAGCTTTCTTT. This encodes CASSMRGIGTEAFF.

This clonotype has just a few counts. The chain combines TRBV5-1 with TRBJ2-7; D is possibly TRBD1 (5 bases). CDR3 size: 12 residues. Germline assignment: CDR1 SGHRS and CDR2 YFSETQ. V was cut by 2 bases and J by 6 bases, with 9 bases left in between. The CDR3 loop reads CASSFERGEQYF. DNA for the CDR3: TGCGCCAGCAGCTTCGAAAGGGGCGAGCAGTACTTC.

This clonotype was counted only a few times. The gene calls are TRBV3-1 and TRBJ1-2; the D gene is possibly TRBD1 (5 bases). V lost 3 bases, J lost 3 bases, and 8 bases lay in between. Per the germline V gene, CDR1 is LGHDT and CDR2 is YNNKEL (reference sequence). This CDR3 spans 13 amino acids. The CDR3 here is CASSQGEDYGYTF. CDR3 DNA: TGTGCCAGCAGCCAGGGGGAGGACTATGGCTACACCTTC.

This chain joins TRBV7-9 and TRBJ1-1; D not certain. This CDR3 is built from 12 residues. Trimming removed 5 bases at V and 11 bases at J, with 15 bases between. Germline CDR1 is SEHNR and CDR2 is FQNEAQ (reference sequence). The CDR3 reads CASSQVTGMAFF. The DNA of the CDR3 is TGTGCCAGCAGCCAAGTTACCGGCATGGCTTTCTTT.

The rearrangement joins TRBV12-3 or TRBV12-4 to TRBJ1-5, with TRBD1 matching over 8 bases. This CDR3 has 16 residues. Trimming took 5 bases from V and 6 from J; bases not matched to a gene: 12. Here the CDR3 DNA reads TGTGCCAGCAGTCAAAGGACAGGGAGCCGGGGTCAGCCCCAGCATTTT. Its protein product is CASSQRTGSRGQPQHF.

This clonotype showed up just once. The rearrangement links TRBV2 to TRBJ1-5; a possible D gene is TRBD1 (5 bases). The germline V gene has CDR1 SNHLY and CDR2 FYNNEI. This CDR3 is 19 amino acids long. Trimming cost V 6 bases and J 1 base, with 25 bases left between them. The CDR3 nucleotides are TGTGCCAGCAGCCTAGAAACCCGAGGGGTCGGGATAAGCAATCAGCCCCAGCATTTT. This translates into CASSLETRGVGISNQPQHF.

This clonotype appeared a single time. CDR3 loop: CSFPGTGVGYTF. As DNA, the CDR3 is TGCAGCTTTCCCGGGACAGGGGTCGGCTACACCTTC. V gene TRBV29-1 combines with J gene TRBJ1-2; 10 nucleotides match TRBD1. V shed 8 bases and J 8 bases; nucleotides not matched to a gene: 8. The CDR3 has 12 residues. Germline CDR1 is SQVTM and CDR2 is ANQGSEA.

In the case of this clonotype: A much larger clone differs from this one at a single base, so this may be a read error. The V call is TRBV5-1, the J call TRBJ1-2; D uncertain. This CDR3 region has 13 residues. The germline V gene encodes CDR1 SGHRS and CDR2 YFSETQ. The CDR3 region is CASSSDMVYGYAF. The CDR3 coding sequence is TGCGCCAGCAGCTCTGATATGGTATATGGCTACGCCTTC.

The chain joins TRBV7-2 to TRBJ1-1, with D hard to call. Germline V gene lookup returns CDR1 SGHTA and CDR2 FQGNSA. V was cut by 11 bases and J by 13 bases, with 29 bases left in between. The CDR3 totals 14 residues. The CDR3 loop is CAYKPLVSPSRDFF. Written as DNA, the CDR3 is TGTGCCTACAAACCTCTGGTCAGTCCGTCAAGGGATTTCTTT.

This clonotype was seen a handful of times. The rearrangement links TRBV7-9 to TRBJ2-5, with TRBD1 identical over 9 bases. The CDR3 has 16 residues. V shed 4 bases and J 2 bases; nucleotides not matched to a gene: 8. The germline V gene has CDR1 SEHNR and CDR2 FQNEAQ (reference sequence). The CDR3 DNA reads as TGTGCCAGCAGCTGGGGACAGGGAATGGGACAAGAGACCCAGTACTTC. Translation: CASSWGQGMGQETQYF.

The chain carries TRBV6-5 and TRBJ2-7; D perhaps matches TRBD2 (6 bases). V lost 6 bases and J 2 bases, leaving 20 bases between the germline ends. This CDR3 is built from 16 residues. CDR1 MNHEY and CDR2 SVGAGI come from the germline V gene. Here the CDR3 reads CASSLAPGLPAYEQYF. The CDR3 DNA reads as TGTGCCAGCAGCTTAGCCCCGGGACTCCCCGCCTACGAGCAGTACTTC.

The chain recombines TRBV20-1 with TRBJ2-5, with TRBD2 matching 10 bases. The CDR3 has 15 amino acids. Germline V gene sequence: CDR1 DFQATT, CDR2 SNEGSKA (reference sequence). The J segment lost 4 bases and the V segment lost 1 base, leaving 6 bases of the junction unmatched. The CDR3 reads CSARVPLAGAETQYF. CDR3 DNA sequence: TGCAGTGCTAGAGTACCCCTAGCGGGAGCAGAGACCCAGTACTTC.

This clonotype was counted ten times or more. This chain connects TRBV29-1 to TRBJ2-7, with D uncertain. This CDR3 is built from 11 residues. The V gene lost 6 bases and the J gene lost 9 bases, with 15 bases spanning the gap. Germline V gives CDR1 SQVTM, CDR2 ANQGSEA. CDR3: CSVTTGASQYF. Here the CDR3 DNA reads TGCAGCGTAACAACTGGTGCGTCGCAGTACTTC.

A few counts support this clonotype. The chain has TRBV12-3 or TRBV12-4 and TRBJ1-2; the D gene is possibly TRBD1 (6 bases). This CDR3 has 15 residues. Trimming removed 6 bases from V and 4 bases from J, with 18 bases in between. CDR3 sequence: CASSLMGGASYGYTF. The CDR3 DNA reads as TGTGCCAGCAGCTTAATGGGGGGCGCGTCCTATGGCTACACCTTC.

This clonotype was seen repeatedly, ten times or more. The CDR3, as DNA: TGTGCCAGCAGTGTTCAATCCATTAGCAATCAGCCCCAGCATTTT. This encodes CASSVQSISNQPQHF. J is TRBJ1-5 and V is TRBV2, with D uncertain. V was trimmed by 4 bases and J by 0 bases, leaving 10 bases between them. Germline values: CDR1 SNHLY, CDR2 FYNNEI. The CDR3 loop spans 15 amino acids.

This clonotype has at least ten counts. This rearrangement joins TRBV7-2 to TRBJ1-5; 7 bases match TRBD1. Germline CDR1 and CDR2: SGHTA and FQGNSA. V dropped 2 bases and J dropped 2; count of bases not matched to a gene: 6. The CDR3 spans 16 residues. The CDR3 region has the DNA TGTGCCAGCAGCTTAACAGGGGCCGCGGGCAATCAGCCCCAGCATTTT. Protein sequence: CASSLTGAAGNQPQHF.

On this clonotype: A much larger clone is a single base away; this may be a read error. The V and J genes are TRBV5-1 and TRBJ2-7, with 14 bases that match TRBD2. CDR3 length equals 15 residues. The ends lost 7 bases at V and 4 bases at J; junction bases unmatched: 7. CDR1 is SGHRS, CDR2 YFSETQ, per germline. The CDR3 bases are TGCGCCAGCGGCTCCGGGACTAGCGGGGGTTACGAGCAGTACTTC. Translation gives CASGSGTSGGYEQYF.

This clonotype appeared once. This may come from a read error, since a much larger clone is one base off. The chain is built from TRBV9 and TRBJ2-5; D is perhaps TRBD1 (6 bases). The germline gives CDR1 SGDLS, CDR2 YYNGEE. Trimming removed 6 bases from V and 0 bases from J, with 12 bases in between. This CDR3 has 14 amino acids. The CDR3 DNA is TGTGCCAGCAACCCACAGGGTGACCAAGAGACCCAGTACTTC. This gives the protein CASNPQGDQETQYF.

This clonotype was seen a few times. V usage is TRBV20-1 and J usage is TRBJ2-5; D is unclear. Germline assignment: CDR1 DFQATT and CDR2 SNEGSKA (reference sequence). The V and J ends lost 0 bases and 7 bases respectively, with 12 bases between them. CDR3 size: 13 residues. CDR3 loop: CSARDLIRVTQYF. As DNA, the CDR3 is TGCAGTGCTAGAGACCTGATAAGAGTGACCCAGTACTTC.

The table lists this clonotype with a few counts. The chain is built from TRBV20-1 and TRBJ2-5; 14 bases are shared with TRBD2. Unmatched junction bases numbered 11, after V lost 4 bases and J lost 4 bases. This CDR3 comprises 17 residues. Germline CDR1 is DFQATT and CDR2 is SNEGSKA (reference sequence). This CDR3 reads CSAISIGTSGSIETQYF. CDR3 in DNA: TGCAGTGCTATCTCAATCGGGACTAGCGGGAGTATAGAGACCCAGTACTTC.

V and J are TRBV19 and TRBJ1-4, with a tentative D call TRBD1 (5 bases). From germline, CDR1 is LNHDA and CDR2 SQIVND (reference sequence). V was shortened by 11 bases and J by 8 bases, with 12 bases between the two germline ends. CDR3 size: 11 residues. The CDR3 sequence: CAWRGFEKLFF. The CDR3 nucleotides are TGTGCCTGGAGGGGTTTCGAAAAACTGTTTTTT.

In this sample, this clonotype turned up many times. The chain uses TRBV15 and TRBJ1-1; D is unresolved. This CDR3 is 13 amino acids long. Germline-derived CDR1 and CDR2 are LNHNV and YYDKDF (reference sequence). V lost 1 base and J lost 4, with 7 bases in between. Here the CDR3 DNA reads TGTGCCACCAGCAGAGGGCTGGTCACTGAAGCTTTCTTT. Translated, it gives CATSRGLVTEAFF.